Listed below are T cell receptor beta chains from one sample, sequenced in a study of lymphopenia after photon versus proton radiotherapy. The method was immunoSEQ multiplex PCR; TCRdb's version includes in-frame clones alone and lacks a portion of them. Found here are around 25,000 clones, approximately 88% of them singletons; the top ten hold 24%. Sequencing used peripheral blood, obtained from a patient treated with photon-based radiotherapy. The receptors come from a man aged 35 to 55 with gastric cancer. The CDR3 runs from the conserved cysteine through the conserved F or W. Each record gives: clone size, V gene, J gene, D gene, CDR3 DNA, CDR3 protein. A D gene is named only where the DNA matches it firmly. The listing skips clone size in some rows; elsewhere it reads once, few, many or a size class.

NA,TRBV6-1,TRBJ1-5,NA,TGTGCCAGCACTGAGGGCCAGCCCCAGCATTTT,CASTEGQPQHF
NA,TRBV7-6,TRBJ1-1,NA,TGTGCCAGCAGCTTGGGACACCAGAACACTGAAGCTTTCTTT,CASSLGHQNTEAFF
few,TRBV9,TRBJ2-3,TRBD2,TGTGCCAGCAGCGTTACTAGCGGGGGGGACACAGATACGCAGTATTTT,CASSVTSGGDTDTQYF
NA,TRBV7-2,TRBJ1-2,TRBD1,TGTGCCAGCAGCTTAGCGCTATATCCCCCAGGGGGACTTGGGGGCTACACCTTC,CASSLALYPPGGLGGYTF
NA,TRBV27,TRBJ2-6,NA,TGTGCCAGCAGGGCTTCTGGGGCCAACGTCCTGACTTTC,CASRASGANVLTF
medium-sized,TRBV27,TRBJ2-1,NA,TGTGCCAGCAGTCTAAGTGGGGGGGCCGGTGGTGAGCAGTTCTTC,CASSLSGGAGGEQFF
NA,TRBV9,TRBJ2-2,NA,TGTGCCAGCAGCCCTGGGGGGCAGGGCCTCACCGGGGAGCTGTTTTTT,CASSPGGQGLTGELFF
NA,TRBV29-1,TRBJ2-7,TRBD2,TGCAGCGTTGTCCTAGCGGGGGGCTACGAGCAGTACTTC,CSVVLAGGYEQYF
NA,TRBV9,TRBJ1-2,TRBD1,TGTGCCAGCAGCGTTGGGACAGGGGGTTCATGGTATGGCTACACCTTC,CASSVGTGGSWYGYTF
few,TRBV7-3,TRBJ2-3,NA,TGTGCCAGCAGCCTCCGGGCGGGATACACAGATACGCAGTATTTT,CASSLRAGYTDTQYF
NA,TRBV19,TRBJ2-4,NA,TGTGCCAGTCTTGTACCTCCCAACATTCAGTACTTC,CASLVPPNIQYF
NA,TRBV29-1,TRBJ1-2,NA,TGCAGCGTTGGAGGGGCAGGGAATGGCTACACCTTC,CSVGGAGNGYTF
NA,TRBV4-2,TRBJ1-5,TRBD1,TGTGCCAGCAGCCCGTCCCCGGGACAGGAGAATCAGCCCCAGCATTTT,CASSPSPGQENQPQHF
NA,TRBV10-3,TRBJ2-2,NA,TGTGCCATCAGTGGGCCGCGGAACACCGGGGAGCTGTTTTTT,CAISGPRNTGELFF
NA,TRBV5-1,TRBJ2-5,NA,TGCGCCAGCAGAACCCAACCAGGTTTCCAAGAGACCCAGTACTTC,CASRTQPGFQETQYF
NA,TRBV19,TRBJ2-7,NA,TGTGCCAGTAGTATAGATCGAGGCGAGCAGTACTTC,CASSIDRGEQYF
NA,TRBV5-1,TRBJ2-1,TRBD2,TGCGCCAGCAGCCCTACGGCTAGCGGGGCCTACAATGAGCAGTTCTTC,CASSPTASGAYNEQFF
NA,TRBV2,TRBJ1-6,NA,TGTGCCAGCAGTGATCCCAGCTCCTATAATTCACCCCTCCACTTT,CASSDPSSYNSPLHF
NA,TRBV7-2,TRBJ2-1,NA,TGTGCCAGCAGCCTTTCTTCTCTGGGTGAGCAGTTCTTC,CASSLSSLGEQFF
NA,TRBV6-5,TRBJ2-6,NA,TGTGCCAGCAGTTACGGGGTCTACTCTGGGGCCAACGTCCTGACTTTC,CASSYGVYSGANVLTF
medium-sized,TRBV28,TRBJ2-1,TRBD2,TGTGCCAGCAGTGCCATAATAGGGAGGGATGAGCAGTTCTTC,CASSAIIGRDEQFF
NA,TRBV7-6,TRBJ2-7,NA,TGTGCCAGCAGCTTAAGAGCAGGGAGCGACATCTACGAGCAGTACTTC,CASSLRAGSDIYEQYF
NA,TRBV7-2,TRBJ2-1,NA,TGTGCCAGCAGCTTAGCAGGAGGGCCAGGGCTCCACAATGAGCAGTTCTTC,CASSLAGGPGLHNEQFF
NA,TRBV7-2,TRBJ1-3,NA,TGTGCCAGCAGGGCCCCGGGGGACATCTCTGGAAACACCATATATTTT,CASRAPGDISGNTIYF
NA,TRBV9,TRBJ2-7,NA,TGTGCCAGCAGCCGGGACAACTCCTACGAGCAGTACTTC,CASSRDNSYEQYF
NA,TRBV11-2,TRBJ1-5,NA,TGTGCCAGCAGTTTGGGACACGGCAATCAGCCCCAGCATTTT,CASSLGHGNQPQHF
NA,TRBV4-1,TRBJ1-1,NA,TGCGCCAGCAGCCCCGGCCGCGGAGGGAGAAACACTGAAGCTTTCTTT,CASSPGRGGRNTEAFF
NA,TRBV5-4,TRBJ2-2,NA,TGTGCCAGCAGCCGGGACCAAACCGGGGAGCTGTTTTTT,CASSRDQTGELFF
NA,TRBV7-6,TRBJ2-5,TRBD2,TGTGCCAGCAGCTTAGCGCTCCCAGCGGGGGCCCGCAACGGGGCGGCCCAGTACTTC,CASSLALPAGARNGAAQYF
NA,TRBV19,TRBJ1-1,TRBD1,TGTGCCAGTAGTCCCGACAGGGTCGCTGAAGCTTTCTTT,CASSPDRVAEAFF
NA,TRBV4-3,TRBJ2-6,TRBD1,TGCGCCAGCAGCCAAGAGTCAGGGGGAGGGGCCAACGTCCTGACTTTC,CASSQESGGGANVLTF
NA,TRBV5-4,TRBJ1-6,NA,TGTGCCAGCAGCCCCATAGGTCAGGGGCGCCCGCATTCACCCCTCCACTTT,CASSPIGQGRPHSPLHF
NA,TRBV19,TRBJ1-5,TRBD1,TGTGCCAGTAGTATGCGCGGACAGGGGGCGGGAGGGCAGCATTTT,CASSMRGQGAGGQHF
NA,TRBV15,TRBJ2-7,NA,TGTGCCACCAGCAGAGAGGGTACAAGCTCCTACGAGCAGTACTTC,CATSREGTSSYEQYF
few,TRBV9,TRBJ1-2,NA,TGTGCCAGCAGCGTAGCTCGTAGCTACACCTTC,CASSVARSYTF
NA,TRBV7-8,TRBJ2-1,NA,TGTGCCAGCAGCAGAGTGGGAGCCTACAATGAGCAGTTCTTC,CASSRVGAYNEQFF